These 5 T cell receptor beta chains came from one sample sequenced in a study of regulatory T cells in long-lasting Graves disease. Through Arm-PCR of CDR3 regions and iRepertoire HTBI primers, TCR beta libraries were built. In TCRdb, the multiplex PCR reads were re-called with MiXCR into one record per CDR3 protein. The sample has a few hundred thousand distinct CDR3 sequences, 22% seen once. The time point is: persistent/refractory GD, antithyroid drugs over 5 years with positive TRAb. Generation of the TCR library employed RNA extracted from PBMCs. The sample consisted of peripheral blood mononuclear cells (PBMCs), taken when the disease was refractory, from a patient treated with antithyroid drugs. The source of these receptors is a female donor with Graves disease.

This clonotype occurred a few times. One end of the junction fails to match germline, which may point to a read error. This chain uses TRBV6-2 or TRBV6-3 with TRBJ2-7, with D maybe TRBD1 (7 bases). The germline gives CDR1 MNHEY, CDR2 SVGEGT. This CDR3 is 14 amino acids long. For the CDR3, the DNA is TGTGCCAGCAGTTACACTGGAGGGGGCTGGACTGACTTCTTC. Translation gives CASSYTGGGWTDFF.

In its sample, this clonotype was seen many times. The chain employs TRBV30 and TRBJ2-7, with 12 bases identical to TRBD2. V lost 3 bases and J lost 6; bases outside the gene matches: 3. The germline CDR1 and CDR2 sequences are GTSNPN and SVGIG (reference sequence). This CDR3 region has 13 residues. The CDR3 coding sequence is TGTGCCTGGAGGACTAGCGGGAGTCCCGAGCAGTACTTC. Protein sequence: CAWRTSGSPEQYF.

This clonotype was recorded at least ten times. V gene TRBV30 combines with J gene TRBJ2-5, with TRBD1 as a possible D gene (6 bases). The CDR3 runs 13 residues. The V end was cut by 2 bases, the J end by 1 base, with 8 bases between. Germline CDR1 reads GTSNPN; CDR2 reads SVGIG (reference sequence). The CDR3 region has the DNA TGTGCCTGGAGTTCAGGGGTCCAAGAGACCCAGTACTTC. Its translation: CAWSSGVQETQYF.

Notes on this clonotype: A read error may explain this, as a much larger clone is one base away. The CDR3 DNA is TGTGCCACCAACAAGGATGCTTCCTACGAGCAGTTCTTC. Translated: CATNKDASYEQFF. The chain links TRBV28 to TRBJ2-5; D gene ambiguous. The J call may be faulty, since TRBJ2-1 better matches the DNA end. Germline V CDR1 and CDR2: MDHEN, SYDVKM. The CDR3 covers 13 residues.

This clonotype was detected many times. The V call is TRBV6-5, the J call TRBJ1-1, with TRBD1 matching 11 bases. Trimming cost V 0 bases and J 4 bases; bases outside gene matches: 1. CDR3 size: 15 residues. Germline CDR1 MNHEY, CDR2 SVGAGI. The CDR3 region is CASSYSDRGPTEAFF. The CDR3 DNA is TGTGCCAGCAGTTACTCGGACAGGGGGCCCACTGAAGCTTTCTTT.